This entry describes one TCR beta chain. Its target is unknown. The source of the sample is a study of cytomegalovirus exposure and HLA in healthy donors. Findings and caveats of the study: A later analysis linked a missense DCLRE1C variant to TCR beta V- and J-gene trimming.

PCR involved 60 Vbeta and 13 Jbeta primers. TCRdb's table, derived via immunoSEQ multiplex PCR, lists solely in-frame clones and lacks some. This table holds 85,000 to 130,000 clones, over 75% found once. This CDR3 spans 15 amino acids. V trimming: 9 bases; J trimming: 5 bases; junction bases outside the gene matches: 10. The sequenced material came from PBMCs. This chain joins TRBV23-1 and TRBJ1-4; the match to TRBD1 covers 9 bases. TRBV23-1 is assigned to the ORF class and has an uncertain function. This TCR came from a man between 60 and 75 years old in good health and CMV-seronegative. The CDR3: CARTYVGQGNEKLFF. The CDR3 DNA follows: TGCGCCAGGACGTATGTTGGACAGGGGAATGAAAAACTGTTTTTT.